A single sample gave rise to the 21 T cell receptor beta chains below, sequenced in a study of blood T cell repertoires in COVID-19. The data were produced by immunoSEQ multiplex PCR, yet TCRdb's version contains in-frame clones alone and is incomplete. The sample shows approximately 500,000 clones, 85% to 90% of them seen only once. The sequencing sample was made of PBMCs or T cells enriched from blood (not recorded which). Receptors originate from a woman between 35 and 50 years old who had recovered from COVID-19.

Regarding this clone: One end of the junction is discordant with germline, which a read error may explain. This chain joins TRBV6-1 and TRBJ2-2; 7 bases are a match to TRBD2. This CDR3 contains 15 residues. CDR1 is MNHNS and CDR2 is SASEGT in the germline V gene. CDR3 sequence: CASSEGQGPTGGLFF. The CDR3 DNA reads TGTGCCAGCAGTGAAGGACAAGGCCCCACGGGGGGGCTGTTTTTT.

V and J are TRBV7-2 and TRBJ2-5; TRBD2 agrees at 8 bases. CDR1 and CDR2 from the germline V gene are SGHTA and FQGNSA. This CDR3 is built from 18 residues. V gave up 1 base and J gave up 5 bases; unmatched junction bases: 15. CDR3 coding DNA: TGTGCCAGCAGCTTAGAGGGTAGCGGGGCCTCCTTTGTCGAGACCCAGTACTTC. Residues: CASSLEGSGASFVETQYF. Combining the CDR3 with reference TRBV7-2 and TRBJ2-5 gives the whole variable domain GAGVSQSPSNKVTEKGKDVELRCDPISGHTALYWYRQSLGQGLEFLIYFQGNSAPDKSGLPSDRFSAERTGGSVSTLTIQRTQQEDSAVYLCASSLEGSGASFVETQYFGPGTRLLVL.

This chain joins TRBV4-3 and TRBJ1-3; 11 bases fit TRBD1. The germline CDR1 and CDR2 sequences are LGHNA and YSLEER. This CDR3 has 12 residues. V shed 6 bases and J 12 bases; nucleotides not matched to a gene: 4. This CDR3 reads CASRPGQGDIYF. The CDR3, as DNA: TGCGCCAGCAGACCGGGACAGGGGGACATATATTTT.

The chain is built from TRBV11-3 and TRBJ2-2; maybe TRBD2 (6 bases). Germline V gene lookup returns CDR1 SGHNT and CDR2 YENEEA. This CDR3 spans 14 amino acids. V shed 0 bases and J shed 5 bases, with 7 bases lying between them. In DNA form, the CDR3 reads TGTGCCAGCAGCTTAGAGGCGGGAACCGGGGAGCTGTTTTTT. Residues: CASSLEAGTGELFF.

The chain has TRBV7-6 and TRBJ2-1; 9 positions match TRBD1. J was trimmed by 3 bases and V by 1 base; bases with no gene match: 13. Germline V CDR1 and CDR2: SGHVS, FNYEAQ. The CDR3 is 19 residues long. For the CDR3, the DNA is TGTGCCAGCAGCTTAGAAGGGACAGGGAAATTCCTGGACTACAATGAGCAGTTCTTC. Translated: CASSLEGTGKFLDYNEQFF.

The CDR3 bases are TGTGCCAGCAGCCAAGAAAGAGAGGAGACCCAGTACTTC. This sequence encodes CASSQEREETQYF. The chain couples TRBV3-1 (or the pseudogene TRBV3-2) to TRBJ2-5; D gene ambiguous. There are 13 residues in the CDR3. In germline, CDR1 is LGHDT, CDR2 YNNKEL (reference sequence). Trimming removed 0 bases from V and 5 bases from J, with 7 bases in between.

The table lists this clone with a count of one. V and J are TRBV5-5 and TRBJ1-1, with D possibly being TRBD1 (5 bases). The CDR3 contains 14 residues. CDR1 and CDR2 from the germline V gene are SGHKS and YYEKEE (reference sequence). The V end lost 2 bases, the J end lost 12 bases, and 20 bases lay between the germline ends. In nucleotides, the CDR3 is TGTGCCAGCAGCTTCCGGGACTCGGAACGTGGAACTTTCTTT. Protein sequence: CASSFRDSERGTFF.

This clone has a single count. V and J are TRBV4-3 and TRBJ1-2; D is unresolved. This CDR3 comprises 14 residues. The germline V and J ends were trimmed by 0 bases and 4 bases, with 9 bases remaining between them. Germline V CDR1 and CDR2: LGHNA, YSLEER. The DNA for the CDR3 is TGCGCCAGCAGCCAAGATAGCCAGTTCTATGGCTACACCTTC. Translating gives CASSQDSQFYGYTF.

V is TRBV7-2 and J is TRBJ1-1; TRBD1 is a possible D gene (6 bases). Germline CDR1 SGHTA, CDR2 FQGNSA. This CDR3 has 13 residues. V shed 8 bases and J shed 4 bases, with 14 bases lying between them. The CDR3 DNA reads TGTGCCAGCTGCGGGGGGCCTGGCACTGAAGCTTTCTTT. Translated, it gives CASCGGPGTEAFF.

V is TRBV3-1 (or the pseudogene TRBV3-2) and J is TRBJ2-1; a weak D match, TRBD2 (6 bases). Germline-derived CDR1 and CDR2 are LGHDT and YNNKEL (reference sequence). This CDR3 is built from 17 residues. V was shortened by 1 base and J by 1 base, with 14 bases between the two germline ends. CDR3 DNA sequence: TGTGCCAGCAGCCAAGCACACCCCGGGAGTTCCTACAATGAGCAGTTCTTC. Translation gives CASSQAHPGSSYNEQFF.

This chain joins TRBV30 and TRBJ2-5, with TRBD2 as a possible D gene (6 bases). This CDR3 is built from 18 residues. The germline V gene has CDR1 GTSNPN and CDR2 SVGIG (reference sequence). The V end was cut by 0 bases, the J end by 4 bases, with 24 bases between. The CDR3 DNA follows: TGTGCCTGGAGTGTAAGGCTTTGGAGGGAGGCAGGGATAGAGACCCAGTACTTC. Protein product: CAWSVRLWREAGIETQYF.

V is TRBV18 and J is TRBJ2-7, with TRBD1 as a possible D gene (5 bases). Trimming shortened V by 0 bases and J by 7 bases, and 10 bases separated the two germline ends. Germline V gene data show CDR1 as KGHSH and CDR2 as LQKENI. CDR3 length: 13 amino acids. This CDR3 is CASSPPGPGEQYF. DNA of the CDR3: TGTGCCAGCTCACCACCGGGGCCAGGAGAGCAGTACTTC.

The chain is built from TRBV9 and TRBJ1-3; D not certain. Germline CDR1 reads SGDLS; CDR2 reads YYNGEE. The CDR3 length is 15 residues. Trimming removed 4 bases at V and 4 bases at J, with 15 bases between. The CDR3 sequence is CASSRREGIGNTIYF. In nucleotides, the CDR3 is TGTGCCAGCAGCCGGCGGGAAGGTATAGGAAACACCATATATTTT.

This sequence joins TRBV15 and TRBJ1-5; the D gene is possibly TRBD1 (6 bases). The CDR3 length is 15 residues. V was shortened by 2 bases and J by 6 bases, with 14 bases between the two germline ends. Looked up from germline, CDR1 is LNHNV and CDR2 is YYDKDF (reference sequence). The CDR3: CATSRTQGYGQPQHF. CDR3 DNA sequence: TGTGCCACCAGCAGAACCCAGGGGTACGGTCAGCCCCAGCATTTT.

This chain connects TRBV27 to TRBJ1-6; the match to TRBD1 covers 7 bases. The CDR3 totals 14 residues. CDR1 is MNHEY and CDR2 is SMNVEV in the germline V gene (reference sequence). Trimming cost V 2 bases and J 7 bases; bases outside gene matches: 2. The CDR3 region has the DNA TGTGCCAGCAGTTTAAGCAGGGGGAATTCACCCCTCCACTTT. Its protein product is CASSLSRGNSPLHF.

The V gene is TRBV7-9, the J gene TRBJ2-1; 7 nucleotides match TRBD1. The CDR3 has 16 amino acids. Germline V CDR1 and CDR2: SEHNR, FQNEAQ (reference sequence). Unmatched junction bases numbered 11, after V lost 6 bases and J lost 3 bases. For the CDR3, the DNA is TGTGCCAGCAGTCCACAAGGGGGCGCGGTCTACAATGAGCAGTTCTTC. Its translation is CASSPQGGAVYNEQFF.

The chain joins TRBV27 to TRBJ1-5; D unclear. Germline V gives CDR1 MNHEY, CDR2 SMNVEV (reference sequence). The CDR3 spans 13 residues. Deletions cut 8 bases from V and 7 bases from J, with 15 bases between. The CDR3 loop is CASSPSVGQPQHF. The CDR3 DNA sequence: TGTGCCAGCTCACCCAGCGTCGGGCAGCCCCAGCATTTT.

The V and J genes are TRBV20-1 and TRBJ1-6; TRBD1 aligns across 7 bases. Trimming cost V 3 bases and J 5 bases; bases outside gene matches: 4. The CDR3 length is 14 residues. The germline CDR1 and CDR2 sequences are DFQATT and SNEGSKA (reference sequence). The CDR3 sequence is CSASTGVNNSPLHF. In DNA, the CDR3 is TGCAGTGCTAGTACAGGGGTGAATAATTCACCCCTCCACTTT.

This chain links TRBV29-1 with TRBJ2-2, with D tentatively TRBD2 (5 bases). The CDR3 is 17 amino acids. Looked up from germline, CDR1 is SQVTM and CDR2 is ANQGSEA. Trimming pared 4 bases from V and 4 bases from J, leaving 22 bases between. CDR3 residues: CSVGAGVRGSGTGELFF. CDR3 nucleotides: TGCAGCGTTGGAGCCGGTGTACGAGGGTCGGGCACCGGGGAGCTGTTTTTT.

The genes are TRBV15 and TRBJ2-2; 7 bases line up with TRBD1. The CDR3 sequence is 13 residues long. Germline CDR1 LNHNV, CDR2 YYDKDF (reference sequence). V was clipped by 10 bases and J by 2 bases; unmatched bases: 4. CDR3 amino acids: CAMGQYNTGELFF. The CDR3 DNA is TGTGCCATGGGACAGTATAACACCGGGGAGCTGTTTTTT.

This clone is a singleton in its sample. The V call is TRBV7-2, the J call TRBJ2-1, with 9 bases identical to TRBD2. Losses at the gene ends were 2 bases for V and 6 bases for J; bases not matched to a gene: 5. CDR3 size: 15 residues. The V gene's germline CDR1 is SGHTA and CDR2 FQGNSA. For the CDR3, the DNA is TGTGCCAGCAGCTTACGCGGGAGGGTTAGCAATGAGCAGTTCTTC. As protein: CASSLRGRVSNEQFF. The whole variable domain, remainder taken from reference TRBV7-2 and TRBJ2-1, is GAGVSQSPSNKVTEKGKDVELRCDPISGHTALYWYRQSLGQGLEFLIYFQGNSAPDKSGLPSDRFSAERTGGSVSTLTIQRTQQEDSAVYLCASSLRGRVSNEQFFGPGTRLTVL.